This T cell receptor beta chain was observed in a study of neoadjuvant nivolumab and ipilimumab in lung cancer. The CDR3 is 15 amino acids. V lost 5 bases to trimming and J lost 6 bases; unmatched junction nucleotides: 8. Per the germline V gene, CDR1 is SGHAT and CDR2 is FQNNGV. Sequencing used immunoSEQ multiplex PCR; TCRdb keeps in-frame clones, though not all of them. Found here are 40,000 to 55,000 clones, 80% to 90% of them singletons; the top ten hold approximately 3.7%. Sample: blood, taken before neoadjuvant nivolumab, alone or with ipilimumab. The genes are TRBV11-2 and TRBJ1-5, with TRBD1 matching over 9 bases. The sequence was collected from an adult with non-small cell lung cancer. Some clones in this sample may be carry-over from other donors' samples. CDR3 bases: TGTGCCAGCAGCAAAGGGACAGGGAAGATTCAGCCCCAGCATTTT. It translates to CASSKGTGKIQPQHF.